A selection of T cell receptor beta chains follows, all from one sample in a study of blood T cell repertoires in COVID-19. Assay used: immunoSEQ multiplex PCR; TCRdb lists only in-frame clones, some missing. The data contain about 10,000 clones, 70% to 90% of them singletons. Sequencing was carried out using peripheral blood. These receptors were obtained from a human donor in a cohort sampled during active COVID-19. The CDR3 runs from the conserved cysteine through the conserved F or W. A D gene is named only where the DNA matches it firmly. Rows give clone size only sometimes, using once, few, many, or a class for an expanded clone.

cdr3_aa cdr3_nt v_call clone_size j_call d_call
CASRTRDRSSGEQYF TGTGCCAGTAGGACCCGGGACAGGAGTAGTGGGGAGCAGTACTTC TRBV19 . TRBJ2-7 TRBD1
CASSLGAEGLQYEQYF TGTGCCAGCAGCTTGGGAGCCGAGGGTCTTCAATACGAGCAGTACTTC TRBV5-6 . TRBJ2-7 .
CASSPRDRVARNRYEQYF TGCGCCAGCAGCCCTCGGGACAGGGTTGCGAGAAACCGCTACGAGCAGTACTTC TRBV5-1 . TRBJ2-7 TRBD1
CATSLREAFF TGTGCCACTTCGCTCCGGGAAGCTTTCTTT TRBV28 . TRBJ1-1 .
CASSEPQQRGGTDTQYF TGTGCCAGCAGTGAACCCCAGCAGCGGGGAGGCACAGATACGCAGTATTTT TRBV2 . TRBJ2-3 TRBD2
CASRGTGNSPLHF TGTGCCAGTAGGGGGACAGGCAATTCACCCCTCCACTTT TRBV19 . TRBJ1-6 TRBD1
CASSQGSDNSGNTIYF TGTGCCAGCAGCCAGGGGTCGGACAACTCTGGAAACACCATATATTTT TRBV4-2 . TRBJ1-3 .
CAWSATGIRRGYTF TGTGCCTGGAGTGCAACCGGGATAAGGAGGGGCTACACCTTC TRBV30 . TRBJ1-2 .
CASSSTSGGETQYF TGCGCCAGCAGCTCGACTAGCGGGGGAGAGACCCAGTACTTC TRBV5-1 . TRBJ2-5 TRBD2
CASSSGIAGGQKTQYF TGCGCCAGCAGCTCCGGAATAGCGGGGGGCCAGAAGACCCAGTACTTC TRBV5-1 . TRBJ2-5 TRBD2
CASSPNLDRTFYEKLFF TGCGCCAGCAGCCCAAATCTAGACCGTACCTTTTATGAAAAACTGTTTTTT TRBV4-1 . TRBJ1-4 .
CAWSDDRKTQYF TGTGCCTGGAGTGATGACAGGAAGACCCAGTACTTC TRBV30 . TRBJ2-5 .
CASSQESSGHNEQFF TGCGCCAGCAGCCAAGAGTCTAGCGGGCATAATGAGCAGTTCTTC TRBV4-1 . TRBJ2-1 TRBD2
CASSSTRGQNPTQNF TGTGCCAGCAGCTCAACCAGGGGGCAGAACCCAACCCAAAACTTC TRBV7-9 . TRBJ2-7 TRBD1
CASSTLAGKPDTQYF TGTGCCAGTAGTACCCTAGCGGGGAAACCAGATACGCAGTATTTT TRBV19 . TRBJ2-3 TRBD2
CASSLESGSSYNEQFF TGCGCCAGCAGCTTGGAGAGCGGTAGCTCCTACAATGAGCAGTTCTTC TRBV5-1 . TRBJ2-1 .
CASRRDLNEQYF TGCGCCAGCCGCCGGGACTTAAACGAGCAGTACTTC TRBV5-1 . TRBJ2-7 .
CASRGGNTIYF TGTGCCAGCAGGGGCGGAAACACCATATATTTT TRBV6-5 . TRBJ1-3 .
CASSRQGVENQPQHF TGTGCCAGTAGCCGACAGGGGGTAGAAAATCAGCCCCAGCATTTT TRBV19 . TRBJ1-5 TRBD1
CASSDSGGAREQYF TGTGCCAGCAGTGATAGCGGGGGGGCCCGCGAGCAGTACTTC TRBV2 . TRBJ2-7 TRBD2
CASSPAGEAGYTF TGTGCCAGCTCACCAGCAGGGGAAGCGGGCTACACCTTC TRBV18 once TRBJ1-2 .
CASSASGQIYGYTF TGTGCCAGCAGTGCCAGCGGACAGATCTATGGCTACACCTTC TRBV28 . TRBJ1-2 .
CASSLEGRGLSYEQYF TGTGCCAGCAGCTTAGAGGGGCGGGGGTTGTCCTACGAGCAGTACTTC TRBV7-9 once TRBJ2-7 TRBD2
CASGSGGADTQYF TGTGCTAGCGGTAGCGGGGGAGCAGATACGCAGTATTTT TRBV7-7 . TRBJ2-3 TRBD2
CASRPIRDRNQPQHF TGTGCCAGCAGGCCTATCCGGGACAGGAATCAGCCCCAGCATTTT TRBV6-2/TRBV6-3 . TRBJ1-5 TRBD1
CAISEELAGTGELFF TGTGCCATCAGTGAGGAACTAGCGGGTACCGGGGAGCTGTTTTTT TRBV10-3 . TRBJ2-2 TRBD2
CASRGTSSGEQYF TGTGCCAGCAGGGGGACTAGTTCCGGCGAGCAGTACTTC TRBV27 . TRBJ2-7 TRBD2
CASSPDRDQPQHF TGTGCCAGCTCACCGGACAGGGATCAGCCCCAGCATTTT TRBV18 . TRBJ1-5 TRBD1
CASSSGTLNTGELFF TGTGCCAGCAGTTCCGGGACACTCAACACCGGGGAGCTGTTTTTT TRBV28 . TRBJ2-2 .
CASRTGTSGGAGETQYF TGTGCCAGCAGGACCGGGACTAGCGGGGGGGCCGGAGAGACCCAGTACTTC TRBV11-2 . TRBJ2-5 TRBD2
CASSTTSGDQETQYF TGTGCCAGTAGCACAACTAGCGGGGACCAAGAGACCCAGTACTTC TRBV19 . TRBJ2-5 TRBD2
CATSRGDRNYGYTF TGTGCCACCAGCAGGGGGGACAGGAACTATGGCTACACCTTC TRBV15 . TRBJ1-2 TRBD1
CASSQDATGREAFF TGCGCCAGCAGCCAAGATGCAACAGGGCGAGAAGCTTTCTTT TRBV4-1 . TRBJ1-1 .
CAWSGGQGPYEQYF TGTGCCTGGAGTGGGGGACAGGGGCCCTACGAGCAGTACTTC TRBV30 . TRBJ2-7 TRBD1
CASSLTSTANTEAFF TGTGCCAGCAGCCTGACCTCGACAGCGAACACTGAAGCTTTCTTT TRBV3-1/TRBV3-2 . TRBJ1-1 .
CASSELAGSYNEQFF TGTGCCAGCAGTGAACTAGCGGGCTCCTACAATGAGCAGTTCTTC TRBV6-1 . TRBJ2-1 TRBD2
CASSLHRGENTEAFF TGTGCCAGCTCACTGCACAGGGGGGAGAACACTGAAGCTTTCTTT TRBV18 . TRBJ1-1 TRBD1
CSVMARVGGYTF TGCAGCGTGATGGCCAGGGTTGGTGGCTACACCTTC TRBV29-1 . TRBJ1-2 .
CASSQDAGGGEKLFF TGCGCCAGCAGCCAAGATGCGGGAGGGGGTGAAAAACTGTTTTTT TRBV4-1 . TRBJ1-4 .
CASSPRTSGGTSGANVLTF TGTGCCAGCTCACCAAGGACTAGCGGGGGCACCTCTGGGGCCAACGTCCTGACTTTC TRBV18 . TRBJ2-6 TRBD2
CASSQVSAGATDTQYF TGTGCCAGCAGCCAAGTTTCAGCGGGGGCCACAGATACGCAGTATTTT TRBV5-4 . TRBJ2-3 TRBD2
CASRPYLQGNTEAFF TGCGCCAGCAGACCATACCTACAGGGGAACACTGAAGCTTTCTTT TRBV5-1 . TRBJ1-1 .
CASSRVPEGTEAFF TGTGCCAGCAGTAGAGTTCCGGAGGGCACTGAAGCTTTCTTT TRBV27 . TRBJ1-1 .
CASTRGVGLNTGELFF TGTGCCAGCACCAGGGGGGTCGGCCTGAACACCGGGGAGCTGTTTTTT TRBV9 . TRBJ2-2 .
CASSSGQGVYNEQFF TGTGCCAGCTCGTCGGGACAGGGAGTCTACAATGAGCAGTTCTTC TRBV18 . TRBJ2-1 TRBD1
CASRRGSNTGELFF TGTGCTAGTCGCCGGGGATCGAACACCGGGGAGCTGTTTTTT TRBV12-5 once TRBJ2-2 .
CASSEGEGGTEAFF TGTGCCAGCAGCGAAGGGGAAGGGGGCACTGAAGCTTTCTTT TRBV7-6 . TRBJ1-1 .
CASNFRDTYEQYF TGTGCCAGCAACTTCCGGGACACCTACGAGCAGTACTTC TRBV28 . TRBJ2-7 .
CASRTGGYQETQYF TGTGCCAGCAGGACCGGAGGGTACCAAGAGACCCAGTACTTC TRBV6-5 . TRBJ2-5 .
CASSVVGGTGLPPNYGYTF TGTGCCAGCAGCGTAGTAGGGGGGACAGGGTTACCCCCTAACTATGGCTACACCTTC TRBV9 . TRBJ1-2 TRBD1
CASSYGQGRETQYF TGTGCCAGCAGCTACGGACAGGGGCGGGAGACCCAGTACTTC TRBV13 . TRBJ2-5 TRBD1
CASSSPGTGGTFYGYTF TGTGCCAGCAGTTCCCCCGGGACAGGGGGAACATTCTATGGCTACACCTTC TRBV28 . TRBJ1-2 TRBD1
CASSTSTTRRDNEQFF TGTGCCAGCAGCACCTCGACAACCCGGAGGGACAATGAGCAGTTCTTC TRBV7-2 . TRBJ2-1 .
CASTAGGLSSPLHF TGTGCCAGCACCGCGGGGGGATTGAGTTCACCCCTCCACTTT TRBV9 . TRBJ1-6 .